The clone carrying this TCR beta chain came up a few times. Antigen: not known. MiXCR, applied by TCRdb to the reads, yields one record per CDR3 protein. Of 150,000 to 200,000 distinct CDR3 sequences detected, 25% to 30% appear once; the ten largest clones hold roughly 32%. The sample is drawn from a study of T cell repertoires in cytomegalovirus infection. Study as a whole: Both a matching HLA type and CMV infection were indicated by public TCR beta signatures. Study-wide results and caveats: Using cumulative public TCR beta family frequency, the authors identified those who carried CMV together with the relevant HLA. What dominated the ex vivo response were HLA-C-restricted CMV-specific TCR beta clonotypes.

Trimming removed 6 bases at V and 8 bases at J, with 13 bases between. From germline, CDR1 is SQVTM and CDR2 ANQGSEA. There are 11 residues in the CDR3. V usage is TRBV29-1 and J usage is TRBJ1-2; D unclear. Sequenced input: PBMCs. The origin of this receptor is a human donor in good health (CMV status not recorded). Some clones in this sample may be carry-over from other donors' samples. The CDR3 bases are TGCAGCGTAGGCCGTTTGGGGGGCTACACCTTC. It yields the protein CSVGRLGGYTF.